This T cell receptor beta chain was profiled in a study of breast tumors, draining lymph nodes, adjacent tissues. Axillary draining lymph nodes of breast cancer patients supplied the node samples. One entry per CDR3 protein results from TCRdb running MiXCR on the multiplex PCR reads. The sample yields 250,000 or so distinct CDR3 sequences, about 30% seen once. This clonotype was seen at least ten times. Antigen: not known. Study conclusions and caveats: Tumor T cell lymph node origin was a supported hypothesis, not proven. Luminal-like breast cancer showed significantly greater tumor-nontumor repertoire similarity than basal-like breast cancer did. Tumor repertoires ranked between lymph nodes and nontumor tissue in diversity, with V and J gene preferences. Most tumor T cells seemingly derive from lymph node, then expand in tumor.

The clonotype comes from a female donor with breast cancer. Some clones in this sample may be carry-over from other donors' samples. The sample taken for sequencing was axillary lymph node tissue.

This CDR3 reads CSAGVAGGRDEKLFF. The CDR3 nucleotides read TGCAGTGCTGGGGTAGCGGGAGGGCGTGATGAAAAACTGTTTTTT. J is TRBJ1-4 and V is TRBV20-1; no firm D call. Germline values: CDR1 DFQATT, CDR2 SNEGSKA (reference sequence). Deletions cut 5 bases from V and 6 bases from J, with 19 bases between. The CDR3 sequence is 15 residues long.